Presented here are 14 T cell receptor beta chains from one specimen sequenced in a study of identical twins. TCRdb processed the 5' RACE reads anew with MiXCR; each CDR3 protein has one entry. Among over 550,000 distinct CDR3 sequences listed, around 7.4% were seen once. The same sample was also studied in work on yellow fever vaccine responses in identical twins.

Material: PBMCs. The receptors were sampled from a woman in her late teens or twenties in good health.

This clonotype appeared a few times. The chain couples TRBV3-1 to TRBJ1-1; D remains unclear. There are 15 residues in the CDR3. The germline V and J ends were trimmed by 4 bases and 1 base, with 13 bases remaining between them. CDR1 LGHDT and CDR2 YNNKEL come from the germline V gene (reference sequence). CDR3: CASSRSDGTNTEAFF. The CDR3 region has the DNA TGTGCCAGCAGCCGGTCGGACGGAACGAACACTGAAGCTTTCTTT.

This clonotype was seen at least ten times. This chain's CDR3 is CASQGRDREAFF. The CDR3 DNA is TGTGCCAGCCAGGGAAGGGACCGCGAAGCTTTCTTT. The chain links TRBV3-1 to TRBJ1-1, with D possibly matching TRBD1 (5 bases). Germline V gene lookup returns CDR1 LGHDT and CDR2 YNNKEL (reference sequence). CDR3 length: 12 residues. Trimming removed 8 bases from V and 8 bases from J, with 15 bases in between. Full variable domain (rest looked up from reference TRBV3-1 and TRBJ1-1): DTAVSQTPKYLVTQMGNDKSIKCEQNLGHDTMYWYKQDSKKFLKIMFSYNNKELIINETVPNRFSPKSPDKAHLNLHINSLELGDSAVYFCASQGRDREAFFGQGTRLTVV.

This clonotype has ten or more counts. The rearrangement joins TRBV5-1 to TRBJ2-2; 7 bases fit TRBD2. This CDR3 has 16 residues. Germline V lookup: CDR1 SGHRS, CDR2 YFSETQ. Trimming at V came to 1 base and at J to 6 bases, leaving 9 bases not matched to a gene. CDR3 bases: TGCGCCAGCAGCTTGACGGTTGAGCGGGGCCCCGGGGAGCTGTTTTTT. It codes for CASSLTVERGPGELFF.

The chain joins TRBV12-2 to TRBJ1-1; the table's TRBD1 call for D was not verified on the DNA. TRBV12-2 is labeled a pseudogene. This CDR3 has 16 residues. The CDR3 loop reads CASRSPLHGEGSEAFF. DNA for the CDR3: TGTGCAAGTCGCTCACCCCTCCACGGAGAGGGGTCTGAAGCTTTCTTT.

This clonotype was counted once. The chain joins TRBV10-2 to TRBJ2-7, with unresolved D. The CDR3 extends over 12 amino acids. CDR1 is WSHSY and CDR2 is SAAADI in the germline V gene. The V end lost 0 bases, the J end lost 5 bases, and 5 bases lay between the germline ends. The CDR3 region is CASSESINEQYF. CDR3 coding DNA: TGCGCCAGCAGTGAGTCTATAAACGAGCAGTACTTC.

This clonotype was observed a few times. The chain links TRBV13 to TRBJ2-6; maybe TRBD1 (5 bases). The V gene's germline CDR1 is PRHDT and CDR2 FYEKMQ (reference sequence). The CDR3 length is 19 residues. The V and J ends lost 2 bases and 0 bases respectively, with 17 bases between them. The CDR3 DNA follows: TGTGCCAGCAGCTTACAGGGCGAGGTATTTGGCTCTGGGGCCAACGTCCTGACTTTC. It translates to CASSLQGEVFGSGANVLTF.

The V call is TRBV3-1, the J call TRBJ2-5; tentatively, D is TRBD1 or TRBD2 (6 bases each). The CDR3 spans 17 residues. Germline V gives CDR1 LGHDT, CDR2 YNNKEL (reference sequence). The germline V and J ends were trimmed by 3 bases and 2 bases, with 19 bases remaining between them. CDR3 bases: TGTGCCAGCAGCCAGCCCCTAGGGGGGCTAGCTCAAGAGACCCAGTACTTC. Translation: CASSQPLGGLAQETQYF.

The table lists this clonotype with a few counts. This chain's CDR3 is CATSDGGGISGGSSYNEQFF. DNA of the CDR3: TGTGCCACCAGTGATGGGGGGGGTATTAGCGGGGGCAGCTCCTACAATGAGCAGTTCTTC. This chain connects TRBV24-1 to TRBJ2-1; 9 positions agree with TRBD2. Germline V gene sequence: CDR1 KGHDR, CDR2 SFDVKD. CDR3 size: 20 residues. V shed 3 bases and J 0 bases; nucleotides not matched to a gene: 14.

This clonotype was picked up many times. The CDR3 sequence: CSARDHGSSYNEQFF. In nucleotides, the CDR3 is TGCAGTGCTAGAGATCACGGGAGCTCCTACAATGAGCAGTTCTTC. The genes are TRBV20-1 and TRBJ2-1; TRBD2 is a possible D gene (6 bases). The V end was cut by 0 bases, the J end by 0 bases, with 9 bases between. Germline values: CDR1 DFQATT, CDR2 SNEGSKA (reference sequence). There are 15 residues in the CDR3.

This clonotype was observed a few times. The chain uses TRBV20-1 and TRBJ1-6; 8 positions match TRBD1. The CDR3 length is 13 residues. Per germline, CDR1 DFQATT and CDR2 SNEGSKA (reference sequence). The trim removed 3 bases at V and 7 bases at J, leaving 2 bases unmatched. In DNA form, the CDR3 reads TGCAGTGCTAGGGGACAGGCGAATTCACCCCTCCACTTT. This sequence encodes CSARGQANSPLHF.

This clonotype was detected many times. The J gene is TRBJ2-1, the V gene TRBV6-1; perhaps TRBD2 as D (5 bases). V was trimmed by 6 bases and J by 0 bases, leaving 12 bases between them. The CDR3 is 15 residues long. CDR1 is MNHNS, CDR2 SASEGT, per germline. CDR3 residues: CASSPPRDSYNEQFF. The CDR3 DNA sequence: TGTGCCAGCAGCCCTCCCCGGGACTCCTACAATGAGCAGTTCTTC.

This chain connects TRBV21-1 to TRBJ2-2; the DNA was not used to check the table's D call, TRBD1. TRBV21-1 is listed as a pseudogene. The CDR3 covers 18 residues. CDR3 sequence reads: CASSKALLGVSNTGELFF. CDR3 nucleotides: TGTGCCAGCAGCAAAGCGCTTTTAGGGGTATCGAACACCGGGGAGCTGTTTTTT.

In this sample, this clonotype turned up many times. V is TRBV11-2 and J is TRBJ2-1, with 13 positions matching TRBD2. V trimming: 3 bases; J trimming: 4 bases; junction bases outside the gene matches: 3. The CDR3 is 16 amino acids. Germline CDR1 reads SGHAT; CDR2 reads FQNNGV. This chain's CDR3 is CASSFGTSGKYNEQFF. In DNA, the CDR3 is TGTGCCAGCAGCTTTGGGACTAGCGGGAAGTACAATGAGCAGTTCTTC.

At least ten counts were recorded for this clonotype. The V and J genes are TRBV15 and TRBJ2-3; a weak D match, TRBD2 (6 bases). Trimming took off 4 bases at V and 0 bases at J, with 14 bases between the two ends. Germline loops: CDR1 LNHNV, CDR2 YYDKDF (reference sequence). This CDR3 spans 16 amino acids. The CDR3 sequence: CATSTEGPSSTDTQYF. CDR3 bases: TGTGCCACCAGCACGGAGGGCCCTTCTAGCACAGATACGCAGTATTTT. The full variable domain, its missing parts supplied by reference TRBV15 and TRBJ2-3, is DAMVIQNPRYQVTQFGKPVTLSCSQTLNHNVMYWYQQKSSQAPKLLFHYYDKDFNNEADTPDNFQSRRPNTSFCFLDIRSPGLGDTAMYLCATSTEGPSSTDTQYFGPGTRLTVL.